This TCR beta chain was observed in a study of shared clonotypes between healthy human individuals. Regarding this clone: The antigen is undetermined. A far larger clone is off by one base, so a read error is likely. Other DNA sequences within the sample encode an identical CDR3.

In unsorted samples, genomic DNA was obtained using 75 million to 90 million PBMCs. Whole-study findings and limits: Among donors, sharing of clonotypes was expected to be affected by sequencing depth. Represented genetic and exposure-history diversity was restricted by having few donors.

Germline V gene data show CDR1 as GTSNPN and CDR2 as SVGIG (reference sequence). CDR3 length: 13 amino acids. At deep level, the assay was performed. TCRdb keeps only in-frame clones here, not all; method: immunoSEQ multiplex PCR. The sample lists 470,000 or so clones, around 73% occurring once. The specimen sequenced was PBMCs. The chain couples TRBV30 to TRBJ1-2; the match to TRBD1 covers 8 bases. This receptor was obtained from a woman aged 40 to 50 in good health. Some clones in this sample may be carry-over from other donors' samples. In DNA, the CDR3 is TGCGCCTGGAGTGCGGACAGGGTAAAAGGCTACACCTTC. Translated: CAWSADRVKGYTF.